Here is one T cell receptor beta chain with its context. The source of the sample is a study of cytomegalovirus exposure and HLA in healthy donors. The CDR3 contains 15 residues. The V end lost 9 bases, the J end lost 0 bases, and 12 bases lay between the germline ends. The germline V gene has CDR1 SGHTA and CDR2 FQGNSA. The PCR employed 60 Vbeta primers together with 13 Jbeta primers. Some clones are missing from TCRdb's copy, which holds only in-frame ones; the method was immunoSEQ multiplex PCR. In the table there are approximately 150,000 clones, roughly 85% of which are singletons. The origin of this receptor is a man between 18 and 35 years old in good health and CMV-seropositive. Sequences were obtained from PBMCs. This sequence joins TRBV7-2 and TRBJ2-6, with D uncertain. CDR3 loop: CASSPYSSGANVLTF. CDR3 coding DNA: TGTGCCAGTAGCCCCTACAGCTCTGGGGCCAACGTCCTGACTTTC.